The 32 T cell receptor beta chains below all came from one sample that was sequenced in a study of cytomegalovirus exposure and HLA in healthy donors. The study ran its PCR with 60 Vbeta and 13 Jbeta primers. Sequenced by immunoSEQ multiplex PCR; TCRdb stores in-frame clones only, minus some. The table includes under 70,000 clones, approximately 63% detected once. The material sequenced was PBMCs. The origin of the receptors is a woman aged 55-70 years in good health and CMV-seropositive.

This clone occurred a few times. This sequence joins TRBV9 and TRBJ1-1; perhaps TRBD1 as D (6 bases). Germline V gene lookup returns CDR1 SGDLS and CDR2 YYNGEE. V lost 3 bases and J 2 bases, leaving 11 bases between the germline ends. CDR3 length: 14 residues. The CDR3 here is CASSETDSNTEAFF. In DNA, the CDR3 is TGTGCCAGCAGCGAGACGGACAGCAACACTGAAGCTTTCTTT. Full variable domain (missing parts from reference TRBV9 and TRBJ1-1): DSGVTQTPKHLITATGQRVTLRCSPRSGDLSVYWYQQSLDQGLQFLIQYYNGEERAKGNILERFSAQQFPDLHSELNLSSLELGDSALYFCASSETDSNTEAFFGQGTRLTVV.

The V call is TRBV4-3, the J call TRBJ1-2, with 8 bases aligning to TRBD1. The CDR3 covers 16 residues. CDR1 and CDR2 from the germline V gene are LGHNA and YSLEER. V lost 2 bases, J lost 8 bases, and 13 bases stayed unmatched. The CDR3 loop reads CASSQFGAGQGGGYTF. DNA for the CDR3: TGCGCCAGCAGCCAATTTGGGGCCGGACAGGGAGGAGGCTACACCTTC.

The chain carries TRBV7-2 and TRBJ2-5; TRBD1 aligns across 8 bases. This CDR3 contains 15 residues. Per germline, CDR1 SGHTA and CDR2 FQGNSA. The junction had 6 bases not matched to a gene; V was cut back by 4 bases and J by 2 bases. Here the CDR3 reads CASSWRDRTQETQYF. CDR3 nucleotides: TGTGCCAGCAGCTGGCGGGACAGGACTCAAGAGACCCAGTACTTC.

Within the sample, this clone is medium-sized (0.01 to 0.1%). The V call is TRBV7-2, the J call TRBJ2-6; 9 nucleotides align to TRBD1. CDR3 size: 17 residues. The ends lost 5 bases at V and 4 bases at J; junction bases unmatched: 9. Germline assignment: CDR1 SGHTA and CDR2 FQGNSA. CDR3 DNA: TGTGCCAGCAGCCCCGGGACAGGGCTCTCCGGGGCCAACGTCCTGACTTTC. It translates to CASSPGTGLSGANVLTF.

V is TRBV18 and J is TRBJ1-5; weak D call: TRBD1 (5 bases). The CDR3 covers 13 residues. Between the trimmed V and J ends, which lost 3 bases and 7 bases, there was a span of 10 bases. Germline CDR1 and CDR2: KGHSH and LQKENI. The DNA for the CDR3 is TGTGCCAGCTCACCGGGGGGGGACCAGCCCCAGCATTTT. Its translation is CASSPGGDQPQHF.

The chain combines TRBV7-9 with TRBJ1-4; 7 bases match TRBD1. Germline assignment: CDR1 SEHNR and CDR2 FQNEAQ (reference sequence). V trimming: 7 bases; J trimming: 4 bases; junction bases outside the gene matches: 6. The CDR3 contains 14 residues. For the CDR3, the DNA is TGTGCCAGCAATACAGGGGTCAGTAATGAAAAACTGTTTTTT. Translating gives CASNTGVSNEKLFF. Full variable domain (remainder filled in from reference TRBV7-9 and TRBJ1-4): DTGVSQNPRHKITKRGQNVTFRCDPISEHNRLYWYRQTLGQGPEFLTYFQNEAQLEKSRLLSDRFSAERPKGSFSTLEIQRTEQGDSAMYLCASNTGVSNEKLFFGSGTQLSVL.

This clone was observed once. This chain uses TRBV7-2 with TRBJ1-2, with D tentatively TRBD1 (5 bases). This CDR3 comprises 13 residues. CDR1 is SGHTA, CDR2 FQGNSA, per germline. The V end was cut by 6 bases, the J end by 1 base, with 9 bases between. CDR3 in amino acids: CASSYDSNYGYTF. The CDR3 nucleotides read TGTGCCAGCAGTTATGACAGTAACTATGGCTACACCTTC.

This chain connects TRBV7-2 to TRBJ1-2; 10 nucleotides line up with TRBD1. Germline trimming cut 6 bases from V and 13 bases from J; bases unmatched to any gene: 11. This CDR3 is built from 13 residues. The germline V gene encodes CDR1 SGHTA and CDR2 FQGNSA. The CDR3 reads CASRRDRGLSLTF. CDR3 bases: TGTGCCAGCAGGAGAGACAGGGGGCTCAGTCTCACCTTC.

This clone was seen once. This sequence joins TRBV5-1 and TRBJ1-2, with 8 bases identical to TRBD1. Per germline, CDR1 SGHRS and CDR2 YFSETQ. The CDR3 covers 14 residues. The V segment lost 5 bases and the J segment 7 bases; nucleotides outside the gene matches: 10. CDR3 bases: TGCGCCAGCAGGGATGACAGGGGAGGGGCTGGCTACACCTTC. Its translation is CASRDDRGGAGYTF.

This chain connects TRBV5-1 to TRBJ2-1; D not resolved. V lost 5 bases and J lost 15, with 18 bases in between. The CDR3 runs 12 residues. Germline assignment: CDR1 SGHRS and CDR2 YFSETQ. CDR3 nucleotides: TGCGCCAGCAGTCAGGATCAACATTACAGGTTCTTC. Encoded protein: CASSQDQHYRFF.

This clone was counted between two and nine times. The genes are TRBV9 and TRBJ2-4; 10 bases match TRBD1. There are 15 residues in the CDR3. V lost 5 bases and J lost 8; bases outside the gene matches: 10. Germline CDR1 is SGDLS and CDR2 is YYNGEE. The CDR3 DNA is TGTGCCAGCAGTGAGACAGGGGGCTTGGAAGACATTCAGTACTTC. Translated: CASSETGGLEDIQYF.

The genes are TRBV29-1 and TRBJ2-1; tentatively, D is TRBD1 (6 bases). The CDR3 extends over 13 amino acids. Germline lookup yields CDR1 SQVTM and CDR2 ANQGSEA. The V gene lost 5 bases and the J gene lost 9 bases, with 17 bases spanning the gap. The CDR3 here is CSVSPLTGIEQFF. CDR3 in DNA: TGCAGCGTTAGCCCCTTAACAGGGATTGAGCAGTTCTTC.

J is TRBJ2-1 and V is TRBV7-9; D not resolved. The CDR3 sequence is 14 residues long. CDR1 is SEHNR and CDR2 is FQNEAQ in the germline V gene (reference sequence). The V end lost 2 bases, the J end lost 7 bases, and 12 bases lay between the germline ends. This CDR3 reads CASSLPRQTNEQFF. In DNA, the CDR3 is TGTGCCAGCAGCTTACCCAGACAAACGAATGAGCAGTTCTTC. The entire variable domain, with the rest obtained from reference TRBV7-9 and TRBJ2-1, is as follows: DTGVSQNPRHKITKRGQNVTFRCDPISEHNRLYWYRQTLGQGPEFLTYFQNEAQLEKSRLLSDRFSAERPKGSFSTLEIQRTEQGDSAMYLCASSLPRQTNEQFFGPGTRLTVL.

Of note for this clone: The sample holds other DNA sequences that translate to the same CDR3. The DNA for the CDR3 is TGTGCCAGCAGTCTTGACAGTTACAATGAGCAGTTCTTC. Translation gives CASSLDSYNEQFF. V usage is TRBV27 and J usage is TRBJ2-1; a weak D match, TRBD1 (5 bases). This CDR3 spans 13 amino acids. Trimming left V 5 bases short and J 4 bases short, with 9 bases between. CDR1 MNHEY and CDR2 SMNVEV come from the germline V gene (reference sequence).

V and J are TRBV7-8 and TRBJ2-1; no definite D call. Trimming stripped 3 bases from V and 9 bases from J, with 12 bases between. The CDR3 is made up of 13 amino acids. Germline-derived CDR1 and CDR2 are SGHVS and FQNEAQ. This CDR3 reads CASSFLQFFEQFF. CDR3 DNA sequence: TGTGCCAGCAGCTTCTTGCAGTTCTTTGAGCAGTTCTTC.

This clone was picked up one time. This chain connects TRBV7-3 to TRBJ2-7; D remains ambiguous. The CDR3 has 13 amino acids. The V end was cut by 6 bases, the J end by 3 bases, with 12 bases between. Per germline, CDR1 SGHTA and CDR2 FQGTGA. The CDR3, as DNA: TGTGCCAGCAGTTTTGGCCCCAGCTACGAGCAGTACTTC. Protein: CASSFGPSYEQYF.

The V gene is TRBV11-3, the J gene TRBJ2-5, with TRBD1 matching over 8 bases. Losses at the gene ends were 5 bases for V and 5 bases for J; bases not matched to a gene: 7. Looked up from germline, CDR1 is SGHNT and CDR2 is YENEEA. The CDR3 length is 14 residues. CDR3 DNA sequence: TGTGCCAGCAGCCGACAGGGGCCACGGGAGACCCAGTACTTC. As protein: CASSRQGPRETQYF.

This clone was seen more than once but under ten times. V gene TRBV5-4 combines with J gene TRBJ1-1, with 8 nucleotides matching TRBD1. The CDR3 has 15 residues. The germline V gene has CDR1 SGHNT and CDR2 YYREEE (reference sequence). V dropped 0 bases and J dropped 1; count of bases not matched to a gene: 2. The CDR3 spells CASSLEGTGNTEAFF. CDR3 bases: TGTGCCAGCAGCTTGGAAGGGACAGGGAACACTGAAGCTTTCTTT.

Turning to this clone: One junction end disagrees with the germline gene, perhaps due to a read error. The chain links TRBV28 to TRBJ1-2; D call uncertain. This CDR3 comprises 13 residues. The germline V gene encodes CDR1 MDHEN and CDR2 SYDVKM. CDR3 residues: CAGSPLSYYGYTF. Here the CDR3 DNA reads TGTGCCGGCAGTCCCTTATCCTACTATGGCTACACCTTC.

The CDR3 DNA follows: TGTGCCAGCAGTATAGCGGGGGGGAACACCGGGGAGCTGTTTTTT. Its translation is CASSIAGGNTGELFF. The V and J genes are TRBV25-1 and TRBJ2-2, with 10 bases lining up with TRBD2. This CDR3 contains 15 residues. Germline CDR1 reads MGHDK; CDR2 reads SYGVNS. The V gene end was trimmed by 5 bases and the J gene end by 1 base; junction bases not matched to a gene: 1.

This clone was detected only a few times. The chain has TRBV11-2 and TRBJ2-5; TRBD1 agrees at 8 bases. The CDR3 loop spans 13 amino acids. CDR1 and CDR2 (germline): SGHAT, FQNNGV. V dropped 5 bases and J dropped 4; count of bases not matched to a gene: 3. CDR3 sequence: CASSRDRGETQYF. The DNA of the CDR3 is TGTGCCAGCAGCCGTGACAGGGGAGAGACCCAGTACTTC.

This clone was recorded a few times. The chain carries TRBV6-5 and TRBJ1-5; D is undetermined. CDR3 length: 13 amino acids. V lost 8 bases, J lost 2 bases, and 10 bases lay in between. The germline CDR1 and CDR2 sequences are MNHEY and SVGAGI. CDR3 coding DNA: TGTGCCAGCCGATCCGGTGGCAATCAGCCCCAGCATTTT. Protein: CASRSGGNQPQHF.

CDR3 amino acids: CASSSGLAIVTQYF. The CDR3 DNA is TGTGCCAGCAGCTCGGGACTAGCGATCGTGACCCAGTACTTC. The V call is TRBV7-8, the J call TRBJ2-5; 10 positions agree with TRBD2. Germline V gene lookup returns CDR1 SGHVS and CDR2 FQNEAQ. V was clipped by 4 bases and J by 7 bases; unmatched bases: 6. The CDR3 is made up of 14 amino acids.

This chain's CDR3 is CASSSGSGTTDTQYF. The DNA for the CDR3 is TGTGCCAGCAGCTCAGGTAGTGGTACCACAGATACGCAGTATTTT. V and J are TRBV5-5 and TRBJ2-3; D is undetermined. Trimming shortened V by 3 bases and J by 2 bases, and 13 bases separated the two germline ends. In germline, CDR1 is SGHKS, CDR2 YYEKEE (reference sequence). This CDR3 has 15 residues.

The chain is built from TRBV9 and TRBJ2-1; D is perhaps TRBD2 (6 bases). V lost 5 bases and J 6 bases, leaving 21 bases between the germline ends. The CDR3 runs to 16 residues. Germline V gives CDR1 SGDLS, CDR2 YYNGEE. In DNA form, the CDR3 reads TGTGCCAGCAGTGCCTGGGGGGAATGGTCTCCCAATGAGCAGTTCTTC. Amino acid sequence: CASSAWGEWSPNEQFF.

This chain joins TRBV6-1 and TRBJ1-3; D unclear. V lost 5 bases, J lost 4 bases, and 9 bases lay in between. CDR3 length equals 13 residues. Germline CDR1 MNHNS, CDR2 SASEGT. The chain's CDR3 is CASSLILGNTIYF. Written as DNA, the CDR3 is TGTGCCAGCAGTCTAATTCTAGGAAACACCATATATTTT.

This chain connects TRBV7-2 to TRBJ1-1; D remains ambiguous. The CDR3 loop spans 14 amino acids. The V and J ends lost 4 bases and 6 bases respectively, with 15 bases between them. Germline values: CDR1 SGHTA, CDR2 FQGNSA. The DNA of the CDR3 is TGTGCCAGCAGCTCTGGATCGGGGAGGTCTGAAGCTTTCTTT. Amino acid sequence: CASSSGSGRSEAFF.

This clone was observed a handful of times. The chain uses TRBV9 and TRBJ2-7, with TRBD2 as a possible D gene (5 bases). The CDR3 sequence is 15 residues long. CDR1 is SGDLS, CDR2 YYNGEE, per germline. V was pared by 4 bases and J by 0 bases, with 14 bases between. The CDR3 protein is CASSRDAEVSYEQYF. The DNA of the CDR3 is TGTGCCAGCAGCCGAGATGCGGAGGTCTCCTACGAGCAGTACTTC. The full variable domain, its missing parts supplied by reference TRBV9 and TRBJ2-7, is DSGVTQTPKHLITATGQRVTLRCSPRSGDLSVYWYQQSLDQGLQFLIQYYNGEERAKGNILERFSAQQFPDLHSELNLSSLELGDSALYFCASSRDAEVSYEQYFGPGTRLTVT.

The rearrangement joins TRBV16 to TRBJ2-1, with 8 bases aligning to TRBD1. This CDR3 has 19 amino acids. Trimming removed 4 bases from V and 7 bases from J; junction bases left unmatched: 21. CDR1 is KGHSY, CDR2 FQNENV, per germline. The CDR3 coding sequence is TGTGCCAGCAGCCCCTCCCTCCGGAGAGGCAGGGGGCAAGAGAATGAGCAGTTCTTC. Translation gives CASSPSLRRGRGQENEQFF.

The J gene is TRBJ1-3, the V gene TRBV7-9; no definite D call. CDR3 length: 16 amino acids. Trimming stripped 1 base from V and 0 bases from J, with 10 bases between. The germline V gene encodes CDR1 SEHNR and CDR2 FQNEAQ (reference sequence). The CDR3 loop is CASSLVGSLSGNTIYF. Written as DNA, the CDR3 is TGTGCCAGCAGCTTAGTGGGCTCCCTCTCTGGAAACACCATATATTTT.

This sequence joins TRBV6-5 and TRBJ1-5, with D possibly being TRBD1 (5 bases). Between the trimmed V and J ends, which lost 0 bases and 0 bases, there was a span of 6 bases. The CDR3 length is 15 residues. Per germline, CDR1 MNHEY and CDR2 SVGAGI. The CDR3, as DNA: TGTGCCAGCAGTTACTCACAGGCTAGCAATCAGCCCCAGCATTTT. Its protein product is CASSYSQASNQPQHF.

The chain has TRBV28 and TRBJ2-2; 8 bases are a match to TRBD2. V gave up 7 bases and J gave up 3 bases; unmatched junction bases: 7. This CDR3 is built from 15 residues. CDR1 is MDHEN, CDR2 SYDVKM, per germline. CDR3: CASTLRGGYTGELFF. The CDR3 bases are TGTGCCAGCACCTTACGGGGGGGGTACACCGGGGAGCTGTTTTTT.